Given below is one T cell receptor beta chain in context. The data were obtained in a study of blood T cell repertoires in COVID-19. About the study: Samples representing acute and convalescent COVID-19 were sourced from the United States, Italy and Spain. PBMCs, B-cell-depleted T cells, or T cells provided the cDNA or gDNA that made up the material.

Germline CDR1 MNHNS, CDR2 SASEGT. V lost 1 base to trimming and J lost 0 bases; unmatched junction nucleotides: 3. The CDR3 has 16 residues. Methods used by the authors: Reference gene primers were amplified, and this amplification served to estimate nucleated cell counts. Method: immunoSEQ multiplex PCR; TCRdb's copy keeps in-frame clones and lacks some. The V and J calls and clone size are taken from that table; D and trimming were inferred from the DNA. The sample has 100,000 to 150,000 clones, about 94% seen once. The TCR originated in a man aged 45 to 65 with COVID-19, enrolled during active disease. The V call is TRBV6-1, the J call TRBJ2-5, with 9 nucleotides matching TRBD1. Sequencing was done on a sample of peripheral blood. The chain's CDR3 is CASSEGDRAYQETQYF. The CDR3 bases are TGTGCCAGCAGTGAAGGGGACAGGGCTTACCAAGAGACCCAGTACTTC.